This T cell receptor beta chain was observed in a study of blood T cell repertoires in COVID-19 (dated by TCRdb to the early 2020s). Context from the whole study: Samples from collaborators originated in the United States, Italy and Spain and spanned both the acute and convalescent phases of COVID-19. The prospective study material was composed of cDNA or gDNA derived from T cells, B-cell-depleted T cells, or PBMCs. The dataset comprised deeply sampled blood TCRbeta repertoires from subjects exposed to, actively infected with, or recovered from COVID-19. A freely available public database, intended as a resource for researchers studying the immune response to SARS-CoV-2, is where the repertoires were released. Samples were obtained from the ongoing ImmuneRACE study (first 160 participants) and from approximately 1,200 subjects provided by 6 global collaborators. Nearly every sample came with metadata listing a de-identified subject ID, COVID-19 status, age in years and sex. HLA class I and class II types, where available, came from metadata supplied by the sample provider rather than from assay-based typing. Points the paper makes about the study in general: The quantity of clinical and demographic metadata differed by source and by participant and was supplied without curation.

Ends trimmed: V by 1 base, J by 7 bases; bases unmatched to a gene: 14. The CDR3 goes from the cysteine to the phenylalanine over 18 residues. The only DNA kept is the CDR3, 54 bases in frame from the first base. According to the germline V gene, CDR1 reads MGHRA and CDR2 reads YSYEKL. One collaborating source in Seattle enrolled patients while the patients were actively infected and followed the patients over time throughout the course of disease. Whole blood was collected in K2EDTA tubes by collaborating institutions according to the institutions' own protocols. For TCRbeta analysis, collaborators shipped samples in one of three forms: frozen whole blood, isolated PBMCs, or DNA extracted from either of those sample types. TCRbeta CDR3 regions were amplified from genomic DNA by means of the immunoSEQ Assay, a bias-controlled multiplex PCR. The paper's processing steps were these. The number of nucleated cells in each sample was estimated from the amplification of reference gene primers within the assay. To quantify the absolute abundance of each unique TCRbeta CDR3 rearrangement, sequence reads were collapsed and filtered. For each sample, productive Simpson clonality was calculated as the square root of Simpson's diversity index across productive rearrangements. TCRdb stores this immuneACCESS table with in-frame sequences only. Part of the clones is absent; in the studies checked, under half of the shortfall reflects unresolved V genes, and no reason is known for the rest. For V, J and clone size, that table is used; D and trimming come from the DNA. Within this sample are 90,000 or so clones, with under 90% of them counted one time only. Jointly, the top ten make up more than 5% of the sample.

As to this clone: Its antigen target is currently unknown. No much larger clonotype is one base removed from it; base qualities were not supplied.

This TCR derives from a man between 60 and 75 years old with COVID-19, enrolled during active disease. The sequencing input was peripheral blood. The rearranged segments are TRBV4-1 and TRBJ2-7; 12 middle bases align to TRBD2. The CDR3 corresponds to CASSQGLAGGKGPGEQYF. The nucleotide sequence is TGCGCCAGCAGCCAAGGGCTAGCGGGAGGGAAAGGCCCGGGAGAGCAGTACTTC.